Listed below are T cell receptor beta chains from one sample, sequenced in a study of T cell changes during pregnancy in multiple sclerosis. TCRdb's table, derived via immunoSEQ multiplex PCR, lists solely in-frame clones and lacks some. The table lists 40,000 to 50,000 clones, 93% of them singletons. The specimen was CD4+ T cells from peripheral blood mononuclear cells, collected in the third trimester of pregnancy. The receptor source for this set is a female donor with multiple sclerosis, enrolled in a pregnancy study. The CDR3 runs from the conserved cysteine through the conserved F or W. A D gene is named only where the DNA matches it firmly. Expanded clones get a size class; other rows say once, few or many, or leave the size out.

V gene	D gene	clone size	J gene	CDR3 protein	CDR3 DNA
TRBV4-1	-	-	TRBJ1-1	CASSQVIVPGEAFF	TGCGCCAGCAGCCAAGTAATCGTTCCGGGAGAAGCTTTCTTT
TRBV19	-	once	TRBJ2-5	CASSRTRGWETQYF	TGTGCCAGTAGTAGGACTAGGGGGTGGGAGACCCAGTACTTC
TRBV7-8	TRBD1	-	TRBJ2-5	CASSARTGGAGETQYF	TGTGCCAGCAGCGCGAGGACAGGGGGCGCGGGAGAGACCCAGTACTTC
TRBV11-2	-	-	TRBJ2-7	CASSSPGQTGNEQYF	TGTGCCAGCAGCTCGCCGGGACAAACCGGGAACGAGCAGTACTTC
TRBV19	TRBD1	-	TRBJ1-4	CASSPEGGRIEKLFF	TGTGCCAGTAGTCCTGAAGGGGGCAGAATTGAAAAACTGTTTTTT
TRBV12-5	TRBD1	-	TRBJ1-1	CASGLGQGYMGEAFF	TGTGCTAGTGGTTTGGGACAGGGCTACATGGGTGAAGCTTTCTTT
TRBV6-5	TRBD1	-	TRBJ2-2	CASKQGANTGELFF	TGTGCCAGCAAGCAGGGGGCGAACACCGGGGAGCTGTTTTTT
TRBV12-5	-	-	TRBJ1-5	CASGLRGRSGDDSNQPQHF	TGTGCTAGTGGTTTGAGAGGGCGGTCGGGGGATGATAGCAATCAGCCCCAGCATTTT
TRBV5-1	-	-	TRBJ1-1	CASSPVQGNPEAFF	TGCGCCAGCAGCCCCGTCCAGGGTAATCCTGAAGCTTTCTTT
TRBV15	-	few	TRBJ1-2	CATSIPTTSGHTF	TGTGCCACCAGCATTCCGACCACTTCAGGCCACACCTTC
TRBV21-1	-	-	TRBJ2-7	CASTAGAYEQYF	TGTGCCAGCACAGCAGGGGCCTACGAGCAGTACTTC
TRBV19	TRBD2	once	TRBJ2-1	CASSISSGRADEQFF	TGTGCCAGTAGTATTTCTAGCGGGAGGGCAGATGAGCAGTTCTTC
TRBV7-9	TRBD2	-	TRBJ2-5	CASSWGGETQYF	TGTGCCAGCAGCTGGGGGGGGGAGACCCAGTACTTC
TRBV11-2	TRBD1	once	TRBJ2-5	CASSPIRDRGRLQTQYF	TGTGCCAGCAGCCCCATCCGGGACAGGGGGCGCTTGCAGACCCAGTACTTC
TRBV2	-	-	TRBJ1-1	CASTGVSNTEAFF	TGTGCCAGCACGGGGGTCAGCAACACTGAAGCTTTCTTT
TRBV28	TRBD2	-	TRBJ2-7	CASRPTGTSGRARGNEQYF	TGTGCCAGCAGGCCTACCGGGACTAGCGGGAGGGCCCGGGGGAACGAGCAGTACTTC
TRBV7-2	TRBD2	-	TRBJ2-5	CASSSLAGAPGTQYF	TGTGCCAGCAGCTCCCTAGCGGGGGCCCCAGGGACCCAGTACTTC
TRBV5-5	-	-	TRBJ1-1	CASSLDPSRGAFF	TGTGCCAGCAGCTTAGACCCGTCCCGAGGAGCTTTCTTT
TRBV18	TRBD1	-	TRBJ1-5	CASSAGQEQPQHF	TGTGCCAGCTCGGCGGGACAGGAACAGCCCCAGCATTTT
TRBV5-1	-	few	TRBJ1-6	CASSLRGGLESPLHF	TGCGCCAGCAGCCTCCGGGGAGGGTTGGAATCACCCCTCCACTTT
TRBV7-3	-	-	TRBJ2-1	CASSLLASYNEQFF	TGTGCCAGCAGCTTATTGGCTAGCTACAATGAGCAGTTCTTC
TRBV5-1	-	-	TRBJ2-7	CASTFSGTENYEQYF	TGCGCCAGCACTTTCTCCGGGACTGAGAATTACGAGCAGTACTTC
TRBV6-1	TRBD1	-	TRBJ1-5	CASSQTGTSNQPQHF	TGTGCCAGCAGTCAGACAGGGACAAGCAATCAGCCCCAGCATTTT
TRBV10-3	-	-	TRBJ1-5	CAISLREDQPQHF	TGTGCCATCAGTCTACGGGAGGATCAGCCCCAGCATTTT
TRBV29-1	TRBD1	-	TRBJ2-5	CSVSGQGKETQYF	TGCAGCGTTTCGGGACAGGGCAAAGAGACCCAGTACTTC
TRBV11-2	-	-	TRBJ1-5	CASSPQVNNQPQHF	TGTGCCAGCAGCCCCCAGGTGAACAATCAGCCCCAGCATTTT
TRBV9	TRBD1	-	TRBJ1-2	CASSVAQGAGGYTF	TGTGCCAGCAGCGTAGCTCAGGGGGCTGGTGGCTACACCTTC
TRBV11-2	TRBD1	-	TRBJ1-2	CASRSQGAGGYTF	TGTGCCAGCAGGTCACAGGGGGCGGGTGGCTACACCTTC
TRBV10-3	TRBD2	-	TRBJ2-1	CAISGLAGATYNEQFF	TGTGCCATCAGTGGACTAGCGGGGGCGACCTACAATGAGCAGTTCTTC
TRBV2	-	-	TRBJ2-7	CASSEAKRGGLVEQYF	TGTGCCAGCAGTGAAGCAAAAAGGGGGGGGTTAGTCGAGCAGTACTTC
TRBV4-3	-	-	TRBJ1-6	CASSQDPGNSPLHF	TGCGCCAGCAGCCAAGATCCAGGGAATTCACCCCTCCACTTT
TRBV6-6	-	-	TRBJ1-1	CASRRRGGTEAFF	TGTGCCAGCCGCCGGAGGGGGGGCACTGAAGCTTTCTTT
TRBV7-9	TRBD1	once	TRBJ1-4	CASSFNRGNEKLFF	TGTGCCAGCAGCTTCAACAGGGGGAATGAAAAACTGTTTTTT
TRBV5-1	-	-	TRBJ1-6	CASSLVSGSYNSPLHF	TGCGCCAGCAGCTTGGTGTCGGGCTCCTATAATTCACCCCTCCACTTT
TRBV12-5	TRBD1	-	TRBJ1-1	CASGQGTGEAFF	TGTGCTAGTGGTCAAGGGACAGGTGAAGCTTTCTTT
TRBV6-1	TRBD2	-	TRBJ2-1	CASSEAGTSGRPRWEQFF	TGTGCCAGCAGTGAAGCCGGGACTAGCGGGAGGCCTCGTTGGGAGCAGTTCTTC
TRBV4-2	-	-	TRBJ2-6	CASSQETGSGANVLTF	TGTGCCAGCAGCCAAGAAACAGGCTCTGGGGCCAACGTCCTGACTTTC
TRBV27	-	once	TRBJ1-1	CASSLTGMNTEAFF	TGTGCCAGCAGTTTAACAGGGATGAACACTGAAGCTTTCTTT
TRBV4-2	-	once	TRBJ1-2	CASSQDRDEDYTF	TGTGCCAGCAGCCAAGACCGCGACGAGGACTACACCTTC
TRBV5-5	TRBD2	-	TRBJ2-2	CASSLGLAGVGGELFF	TGTGCCAGCAGCTTGGGACTAGCGGGAGTGGGCGGGGAGCTGTTTTTT
TRBV12-5	TRBD2	-	TRBJ2-5	CASALAGETQYF	TGTGCTAGTGCCTTAGCGGGGGAGACCCAGTACTTC
TRBV20-1	-	once	TRBJ2-3	CSWWRTDTQYF	TGCTCCTGGTGGCGCACAGATACGCAGTATTTT
TRBV10-3	-	-	TRBJ2-5	CAISASGVVKETQYF	TGTGCCATCAGTGCCTCAGGGGTTGTAAAAGAGACCCAGTACTTC
TRBV7-8	TRBD2	-	TRBJ2-1	CASSLGLAANNEQFF	TGTGCCAGCAGCTTGGGACTAGCGGCAAACAATGAGCAGTTCTTC
TRBV6-5	-	-	TRBJ2-5	CASRRRETQYF	TGTGCCAGCAGGAGGAGGGAGACCCAGTACTTC
TRBV5-4	-	-	TRBJ2-7	CASSLVTSAPSRVYEQYF	TGTGCCAGCAGCTTGGTAACTTCGGCCCCTAGCAGAGTCTACGAGCAGTACTTC
TRBV19	TRBD1	-	TRBJ2-5	CASRQTGGRETQYF	TGTGCCAGTAGGCAGACAGGGGGCCGAGAGACCCAGTACTTC
TRBV27	-	-	TRBJ1-2	CASSLQGPYGYTF	TGTGCCAGCAGTTTACAGGGGCCATATGGCTACACCTTC
TRBV2	TRBD2	-	TRBJ2-5	CASSDTSGQETQYF	TGTGCCAGCAGTGACACTAGCGGGCAAGAGACCCAGTACTTC
TRBV20-1	TRBD2	-	TRBJ2-5	CSAGGEETQYF	TGCAGTGCGGGAGGGGAAGAGACCCAGTACTTC
TRBV29-1	TRBD1	-	TRBJ1-4	CSVLGQDEKLFF	TGCAGCGTCCTGGGACAGGACGAAAAACTGTTTTTT
TRBV19	-	-	TRBJ2-3	CASSKVGGARGDTQYF	TGTGCCAGTAGTAAGGTTGGGGGGGCGCGGGGAGATACGCAGTATTTT
TRBV6-1	TRBD2	-	TRBJ2-7	CASSASGPYEQYF	TGTGCCAGCAGTGCTAGCGGGCCCTACGAGCAGTACTTC